The 17 T cell receptor beta chains given below trace back to one sample, sequenced in a study of shared clonotypes between healthy human individuals. Sequencing used immunoSEQ multiplex PCR; TCRdb keeps in-frame clones, though not all of them. Among approximately 1.5 million clones listed, around 98.5% were seen once. The specimen sequenced was naive CD4+ T cells sorted from blood. As for subset: CD45RA+ positively selected. The receptors were gathered from a man aged 30 to 45 in good health.

This chain links TRBV2 with TRBJ2-7, with 8 bases aligning to TRBD2. From germline, CDR1 is SNHLY and CDR2 FYNNEI. V lost 2 bases to trimming and J lost 3 bases; unmatched junction nucleotides: 6. CDR3 length: 15 amino acids. The DNA for the CDR3 is TGTGCCAGCAGTGAAACGGGCGGGAGGAACTACGAGCAGTACTTC. It codes for CASSETGGRNYEQYF.

V usage is TRBV11-2 and J usage is TRBJ2-7, with D possibly TRBD1 on 5 matching bases. This CDR3 is built from 15 residues. The V and J ends lost 1 base and 1 base respectively, with 11 bases between them. Germline V gene sequence: CDR1 SGHAT, CDR2 FQNNGV. CDR3 sequence reads: CASSLGWTYSYEQYF. CDR3 nucleotide sequence: TGTGCCAGCAGCTTAGGGTGGACATATTCCTACGAGCAGTACTTC.

The chain joins TRBV4-3 to TRBJ1-5, with D perhaps TRBD1 (5 bases). In germline, CDR1 is LGHNA, CDR2 YSLEER. CDR3 length: 13 residues. V lost 4 bases to trimming and J lost 5 bases, with 9 bases between them. The CDR3 DNA follows: TGCGCCAGCAGCCGGGGGACCCATCAGCCCCAGCATTTT. Residues: CASSRGTHQPQHF.

Comment on this clone: Other nucleotide sequences from this sample produce the same CDR3. The chain uses TRBV7-9 and TRBJ2-3; D gene uncertain. With 1 base removed from V and 6 bases from J, the gap between germline ends came to 5 bases. The length of the CDR3 is 12 residues. Germline CDR1 reads SEHNR; CDR2 reads FQNEAQ (reference sequence). The CDR3 region has the DNA TGTGCCAGCAGCTTAGGGGCTGATACGCAGTATTTT. It is translated as CASSLGADTQYF. Using reference TRBV7-9 and TRBJ2-3 for the parts outside the CDR3, the full variable domain is DTGVSQNPRHKITKRGQNVTFRCDPISEHNRLYWYRQTLGQGPEFLTYFQNEAQLEKSRLLSDRFSAERPKGSFSTLEIQRTEQGDSAMYLCASSLGADTQYFGPGTRLTVL.

This chain uses TRBV28 with TRBJ1-1; 7 bases align to TRBD1. Germline-derived CDR1 and CDR2 are MDHEN and SYDVKM. J gave up 11 bases and V 4 bases, and 10 bases lay outside the gene matches. This CDR3 has 13 amino acids. The DNA for the CDR3 is TGTGCCAGCAGTTGGGGAGGGGGCGAGGAGGCTTTCTTT. Translated, it gives CASSWGGGEEAFF.

This clone showed up just once. V usage is TRBV28 and J usage is TRBJ1-2; TRBD1 is a possible D gene (5 bases). Trimming removed 3 bases at V and 9 bases at J, with 17 bases between. Germline CDR1 is MDHEN and CDR2 is SYDVKM. The CDR3 consists of 14 residues. The CDR3 loop reads CASSLARWGESYTF. The CDR3 DNA follows: TGTGCCAGCAGTTTGGCCCGGTGGGGGGAAAGCTACACCTTC.

The V gene is TRBV5-4, the J gene TRBJ2-2, with TRBD1 matching over 7 bases. CDR3 length equals 15 residues. V lost 4 bases, J lost 6 bases, and 9 bases stayed unmatched. Per germline, CDR1 SGHNT and CDR2 YYREEE (reference sequence). In nucleotides, the CDR3 is TGTGCCAGCAGCGAAGGGACAGTCAAGCCCGGGGAGCTGTTTTTT. This encodes CASSEGTVKPGELFF.

This rearrangement joins TRBV30 to TRBJ2-2; 13 bases agree with TRBD2. J lost 4 bases, V lost 6 bases, and 5 bases had no gene match. Germline assignment: CDR1 GTSNPN and CDR2 SVGIG (reference sequence). The CDR3 sequence is 15 residues long. The CDR3 here is CACPGLAGVTGELFF. The CDR3 coding sequence is TGTGCCTGCCCAGGACTAGCGGGAGTCACCGGGGAGCTGTTTTTT.

The V call is TRBV25-1, the J call TRBJ2-7, with D perhaps matching TRBD1 (6 bases). This CDR3 region has 15 residues. V shed 2 bases and J shed 6 bases, with 17 bases lying between them. From germline, CDR1 is MGHDK and CDR2 SYGVNS. The CDR3 DNA reads TGTGCCAGCAGTGAACATATGGGGGCGTTAAGCGAGCAGTACTTC. Protein: CASSEHMGALSEQYF.

The chain is built from TRBV7-7 and TRBJ2-1; 7 nucleotides line up with TRBD1. J gave up 4 bases and V 5 bases, and 8 bases lay outside the gene matches. Germline CDR1 and CDR2: SSHAT and FNYEAQ (reference sequence). CDR3 size: 15 residues. CDR3 DNA sequence: TGTGCCAGCAGCCCGAGGGGGCAAGGGTACAATGAGCAGTTCTTC. It codes for CASSPRGQGYNEQFF.

Only one count was recorded for this clone. The chain links TRBV28 to TRBJ1-4; 8 bases align to TRBD1. Germline V gene lookup returns CDR1 MDHEN and CDR2 SYDVKM. The CDR3 length is 14 residues. V gave up 5 bases and J gave up 4 bases; unmatched junction bases: 3. CDR3 sequence: CASSVDRGNEKLFF. CDR3 sequence (DNA): TGTGCCAGCAGTGTAGACAGGGGTAATGAAAAACTGTTTTTT.

The J gene is TRBJ2-3, the V gene TRBV29-1, with D perhaps matching TRBD1 (5 bases). The CDR3 totals 12 residues. Trimming removed 3 bases from V and 6 bases from J, with 10 bases in between. The V gene's germline CDR1 is SQVTM and CDR2 ANQGSEA. This chain's CDR3 is CSVDSGLDTQYF. For the CDR3, the DNA is TGCAGCGTTGATTCAGGGCTGGATACGCAGTATTTT.

The chain combines TRBV5-4 with TRBJ2-3, with no clear D. Trimming shortened V by 7 bases and J by 4 bases, and 7 bases separated the two germline ends. The CDR3 has 11 amino acids. Germline CDR1 is SGHNT and CDR2 is YYREEE (reference sequence). The CDR3 DNA reads as TGTGCCAGCCTTTTCGCAGATACGCAGTATTTT. Protein: CASLFADTQYF.

This clone appeared once. The identical CDR3 is also encoded by other nucleotide sequences in the sample. The rearrangement uses TRBV5-4 and TRBJ1-3; TRBD1 is a possible D gene (6 bases). This CDR3 is 15 amino acids long. Trimming stripped 4 bases from V and 2 bases from J, with 13 bases between. The germline V gene encodes CDR1 SGHNT and CDR2 YYREEE (reference sequence). CDR3 sequence: CASSLVGGPGNTIYF. The CDR3 DNA reads as TGTGCCAGCAGCCTGGTCGGGGGGCCTGGAAACACCATATATTTT.

This clone was observed a single time. V usage is TRBV19 and J usage is TRBJ2-1, with D maybe TRBD1 (5 bases). V lost 10 bases to trimming and J lost 2 bases, with 15 bases between them. The CDR3 consists of 14 residues. CDR1 LNHDA and CDR2 SQIVND come from the germline V gene (reference sequence). The CDR3 loop is CAKTRTRTYNEQFF. The CDR3 nucleotides are TGTGCCAAAACCAGGACACGTACCTACAATGAGCAGTTCTTC.

The chain links TRBV27 to TRBJ1-4; maybe TRBD1 (5 bases). This CDR3 spans 13 amino acids. The V end lost 5 bases, the J end lost 7 bases, and 11 bases lay between the germline ends. Germline-derived CDR1 and CDR2 are MNHEY and SMNVEV (reference sequence). The CDR3, as DNA: TGTGCCAGCAGTAAGGGGCCCGTTGAAAAACTGTTTTTT. Residues: CASSKGPVEKLFF.

This clone was counted a single time. The J gene is TRBJ2-1, the V gene TRBV10-2; 8 nucleotides agree with TRBD2. This CDR3 is built from 13 residues. CDR1 WSHSY and CDR2 SAAADI come from the germline V gene. V was clipped by 4 bases and J by 15 bases; unmatched bases: 11. DNA for the CDR3: TGCGCCAGCAGTGTAAAGACGGGAGGGCCCCTGTTCTTC. This gives the protein CASSVKTGGPLFF.